These T cell receptor beta chains were read from a single sample in a study of shared clonotypes between healthy human individuals. The data were produced by immunoSEQ multiplex PCR, yet TCRdb's version contains in-frame clones alone and is incomplete. The sample gives about 490,000 clones, around 80% of which show up once; 10% to 15% is in the top ten. The specimen sequenced was PBMCs. Every receptor here comes from a woman aged 40 to 50 in good health. Some clones in this sample may be carry-over from other donors' samples. Each CDR3 is given with its conserved first and last residue. D genes are given only for firm matches. Some rows have no size entry. The others give once, few or many, or a class for an expanded clone.

abundance	v_gene	d_gene	j_gene	CDR3nt	CDR3aa
NA	TRBV10-3	NA	TRBJ2-4	TGTGCCATCAGTGACGCCGGATCCAAAAACATTCAGTACTTC	CAISDAGSKNIQYF
few	TRBV29-1	NA	TRBJ1-2	TGCAGCGTTGATCCTGGGACGGGGGGTGGCTACACCTTC	CSVDPGTGGGYTF
NA	TRBV5-5	TRBD2	TRBJ2-7	TGTGCCAGCAGCTTGGGGGTAGCGGGAGTCTCTACCTACGAGCAGTACTTC	CASSLGVAGVSTYEQYF
NA	TRBV4-2	TRBD2	TRBJ2-1	TGTGCCAGCAGCCAAGAAGGACCTCGCGGGAGAGACTCCTACAATGAGCAGTTCTTC	CASSQEGPRGRDSYNEQFF
NA	TRBV7-2	TRBD1	TRBJ2-7	TGTGCCAGCAGCCTCCTTGGGGACAGGGGGAACGAGCAGTACTTC	CASSLLGDRGNEQYF
few	TRBV30	NA	TRBJ2-2	TGTGCCTGGAGTGCGGGCAAAGCCGGGGAGCTGTTTTTT	CAWSAGKAGELFF
NA	TRBV2	NA	TRBJ2-6	TGTGCCAGCAGTGAAGGTAGTGTCGGCTCTGGGGCCAACGTCCTGACTTTC	CASSEGSVGSGANVLTF
NA	TRBV9	NA	TRBJ2-7	TGTGCCAGCAGCCCGAGCGGAACCCCCTACGAGCAGTACTTC	CASSPSGTPYEQYF
NA	TRBV18	NA	TRBJ2-4	TGTGCCAGCTCACCAGGCCAGGGTGGAAACATTCAGTACTTC	CASSPGQGGNIQYF
NA	TRBV29-1	TRBD1	TRBJ1-1	TGCAGCGTTAGACAGGGGGGGAACACTGAAGCTTTCTTT	CSVRQGGNTEAFF
few	TRBV28	NA	TRBJ2-3	TGTGCCAGCAGTTTATTCGAAGCAGATACGCAGTATTTT	CASSLFEADTQYF
NA	TRBV5-4	TRBD2	TRBJ2-7	TGTGCCAGCAGCTTTTCCGGCGGGAGGGTGTACGAGCAGTACTTC	CASSFSGGRVYEQYF
NA	TRBV29-1	NA	TRBJ1-3	TGCAGCGTTGAGGGCAGGGCACCCGGAAACACCATATATTTT	CSVEGRAPGNTIYF
NA	TRBV30	TRBD2	TRBJ2-2	TGTGCCTGGACCATACGGGGGAAACTAGCGGAGCCGCTGAACACCGGGGAGCTGTTTTTT	CAWTIRGKLAEPLNTGELFF
NA	TRBV7-2	NA	TRBJ1-6	TGTGCCAGCAGCTTAGTGCAGACTATTGACTCACCCCTCCACTTT	CASSLVQTIDSPLHF
once	TRBV7-3	NA	TRBJ1-4	TGTGCCAGCAGCTTAGATCCAAATGAAAAACTGTTTTTT	CASSLDPNEKLFF
NA	TRBV5-4	TRBD1	TRBJ1-1	TGTGCCAGCAGCTCACCGAGACAGGGTGGGACTGAAGCTTTCTTT	CASSSPRQGGTEAFF
once	TRBV2	TRBD1	TRBJ2-7	TGTGCCAGCAGTCCCGACAGGGGGAACGAGCAGTACTTC	CASSPDRGNEQYF
once	TRBV6-5	NA	TRBJ1-5	TGTGCCAGCAGTTACGGAACAGGTGGTCAGCCCCAGCATTTT	CASSYGTGGQPQHF
NA	TRBV7-9	TRBD2	TRBJ2-5	TGTGCCAGCAGCACTGGACTAGCGGGAGGGCAGGGGCAAGAGACCCAGTACTTC	CASSTGLAGGQGQETQYF
few	TRBV29-1	NA	TRBJ1-1	TGCAGCGTTGAACTGATCACTGAAGCTTTCTTT	CSVELITEAFF
many	TRBV30	NA	TRBJ2-2	TGTGCCTGGACCCGACAGATAGGGTCCGGGGAGCTGTTTTTT	CAWTRQIGSGELFF
NA	TRBV7-2	NA	TRBJ2-3	TGTGCCAGCAGCTCCACCCTTTCCCCGCGCTCAGATACGCAGTATTTT	CASSSTLSPRSDTQYF
NA	TRBV5-1	TRBD2	TRBJ2-3	TGCGCCAGCAGCTTGGGCACACTAGCGGGAGGGGATACGCAGTATTTT	CASSLGTLAGGDTQYF
NA	TRBV27	NA	TRBJ2-7	TGTGCCAGCAGTTCCCCTCGGCGGGGCCCCTACGAGCAGTACTTC	CASSSPRRGPYEQYF
NA	TRBV10-2	NA	TRBJ1-5	TGCGCCAGAAGTGGGGCTGAGAGCAATCAGCCCCAGCATTTT	CARSGAESNQPQHF
NA	TRBV28	NA	TRBJ2-7	TGTGCCAGCAGTGCCCCGGGGACCTACGAGCAGTACTTC	CASSAPGTYEQYF
NA	TRBV9	TRBD2	TRBJ2-2	TGTGCCAGCAGCGTAGGCGGGAGAACCGGGGAGCTGTTTTTT	CASSVGGRTGELFF
NA	TRBV4-2	TRBD2	TRBJ2-2	TGTGCCAGCAGCCTTAGAAGCGGGAGGACGAACACCGGGGAGCTGTTTTTT	CASSLRSGRTNTGELFF
NA	TRBV6-1	NA	TRBJ2-5	TGTGCCAGCAGTGGACAGGGAGGTTACGGGGAGACCCAGTACTTC	CASSGQGGYGETQYF
NA	TRBV18	TRBD2	TRBJ2-3	TGTGCCAGCTCCCCAGGACTAGCGGCCACAGATACGCAGTATTTT	CASSPGLAATDTQYF
NA	TRBV5-1	TRBD2	TRBJ2-3	TGCGCCAGCACTAGCGGGACCGCCTCTGATACGCAGTATTTT	CASTSGTASDTQYF
NA	TRBV18	NA	TRBJ2-7	TGTGCCAGCTCACCACTGTTTTCCGCGGATTCCTACGAGCAGTACTTC	CASSPLFSADSYEQYF
many	TRBV2	TRBD1	TRBJ1-2	TGTGCCAGCAGTGAATGGACAGGGGGGGTATTACGCTACACCTTC	CASSEWTGGVLRYTF
once	TRBV29-1	NA	TRBJ1-5	TGCAGCGTTGAGGACACAAATCAGCCCCAGCATTTT	CSVEDTNQPQHF
once	TRBV5-1	NA	TRBJ2-1	TGCGCCAGCGGCCCGGGACTAGGGGGCGGTGAGCAGTTCTTC	CASGPGLGGGEQFF
NA	TRBV11-3	NA	TRBJ1-1	TGTGCCAGCAGCTTAGGCCCCCTCGAGCAAGCTTTCTTT	CASSLGPLEQAFF
NA	TRBV2	NA	TRBJ2-1	TGTGCCAGCAGTGAAGCGGGGGCCTACAATGAGCAGTTCTTC	CASSEAGAYNEQFF
few	TRBV28	TRBD1	TRBJ2-2	TGTGCCAGCAGTTTTGGGGCGGGACAGGGTATAGACACCGGGGAGCTGTTTTTT	CASSFGAGQGIDTGELFF
many	TRBV10-3	TRBD1	TRBJ1-1	TGTGCCATCAGTGGTTCCCGGGACAGGGACACTGAAGCTTTCTTT	CAISGSRDRDTEAFF
NA	TRBV21-1	NA	TRBJ1-4	TGTGCCAGCAGCAAAAGGAAGACAACTAATGAAAAACTGTTTTTT	CASSKRKTTNEKLFF
NA	TRBV7-9	NA	TRBJ2-7	TGTGCCAGCAGCTTATCTGCCGGACCGACCTACGAGCAGTACTTC	CASSLSAGPTYEQYF
NA	TRBV11-2	TRBD1	TRBJ1-2	TGTGCCAGCAGTCGGACAGGAGCTAACTATGGCTACACCTTC	CASSRTGANYGYTF
NA	TRBV2	NA	TRBJ1-1	TGTGCCAGCAGTGAAGAGGAGGGGAACACTGAAGCTTTCTTT	CASSEEEGNTEAFF
NA	TRBV21-1	NA	TRBJ1-1	TGTGCCAGCAGCAAAGAAAGGACAGGGGGCCATCACGGGACTGAAGCTTTCTTT	CASSKERTGGHHGTEAFF
NA	TRBV6-1	NA	TRBJ2-7	TGTGCCAGCAGTGCCGCCTACGAGCAGTACTTC	CASSAAYEQYF
many	TRBV18	TRBD1	TRBJ1-5	TGTGCCAGCTCACAATATTCAGGGCCGACAGGGCTTAGCAATCAGCCCCAGCATTTT	CASSQYSGPTGLSNQPQHF
NA	TRBV4-1	NA	TRBJ1-3	TGCGCCAGCAGCTCATCAGGGGTAGCGGGAAACACCATATATTTT	CASSSSGVAGNTIYF
NA	TRBV7-8	NA	TRBJ1-5	TGTGCCAGCAGCTTGGTAGGAGGGGGACTTACGAGCAATCAGCCCCAGCATTTT	CASSLVGGGLTSNQPQHF
NA	TRBV30	TRBD1	TRBJ1-4	TGTGCCTGGAGTGGAGGGACAGGGGTGAATGAAAAACTGTTTTTT	CAWSGGTGVNEKLFF
NA	TRBV4-3	NA	TRBJ1-1	TGCGCCAGCAGCCAAGATCGGCGGGGGGGCACTGAAGCTTTCTTT	CASSQDRRGGTEAFF
NA	TRBV5-4	TRBD2	TRBJ2-1	TGTGCCAGCAGCTCCTCCTCTTTCAGACTAGCCGTACGTGAGCAGTTCTTC	CASSSSSFRLAVREQFF
few	TRBV19	NA	TRBJ2-7	TGTGCCAGTAGTCTCGACAGGAACTCCTACGAGCAGTACTTC	CASSLDRNSYEQYF